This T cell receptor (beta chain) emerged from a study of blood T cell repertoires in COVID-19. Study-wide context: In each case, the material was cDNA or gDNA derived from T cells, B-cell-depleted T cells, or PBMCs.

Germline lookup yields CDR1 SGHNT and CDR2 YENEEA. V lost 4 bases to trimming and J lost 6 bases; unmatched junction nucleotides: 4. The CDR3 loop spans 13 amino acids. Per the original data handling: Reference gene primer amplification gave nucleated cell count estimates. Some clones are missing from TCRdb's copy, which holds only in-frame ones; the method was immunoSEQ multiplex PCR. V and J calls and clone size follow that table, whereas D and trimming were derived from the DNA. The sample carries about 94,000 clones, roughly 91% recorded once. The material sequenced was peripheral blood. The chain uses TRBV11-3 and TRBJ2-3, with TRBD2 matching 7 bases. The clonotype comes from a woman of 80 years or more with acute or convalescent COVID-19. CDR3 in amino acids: CASSSGTTDTQYF. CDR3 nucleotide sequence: TGTGCCAGCAGCTCAGGGACTACTGATACGCAGTATTTT.